This T cell receptor (beta chain) was sequenced in a study of cytomegalovirus exposure and HLA in healthy donors. Study context: Earlier findings included roughly 120 million unique TCR beta sequences obtained from some 180 million T cells.

PCR used 60 Vbeta primers and 13 Jbeta primers. The table came from immunoSEQ multiplex PCR; TCRdb's copy has only in-frame clones and leaves some out. The repertoire has about 94,000 clones, 50% to 80% of them found once; the top ten carry roughly 3.9%. The table lists this clone with a few counts. Its antigen remains unknown. Study observations and caveats: In a later analysis, TCR beta V- and J-gene trimming showed a link to a missense DCLRE1C variant. In an earlier analysis, about 87% or about 30%: the productive usage of most TCR beta V segments.

Germline V gene sequence: CDR1 SEHNR, CDR2 FQNEAQ (reference sequence). The ends were cut back, 5 bases at V and 7 bases at J, with 11 bases in the middle. CDR3 length: 12 amino acids. The V gene is TRBV7-9, the J gene TRBJ1-2; tentatively, D is TRBD1 (6 bases). This clonotype was sampled from a man younger than 40 in good health and CMV-seronegative. The sample taken for sequencing was PBMCs. CDR3: CASSRGAVGYTF. CDR3 nucleotide sequence: TGTGCCAGCAGCCGGGGGGCGGTTGGCTACACCTTC.